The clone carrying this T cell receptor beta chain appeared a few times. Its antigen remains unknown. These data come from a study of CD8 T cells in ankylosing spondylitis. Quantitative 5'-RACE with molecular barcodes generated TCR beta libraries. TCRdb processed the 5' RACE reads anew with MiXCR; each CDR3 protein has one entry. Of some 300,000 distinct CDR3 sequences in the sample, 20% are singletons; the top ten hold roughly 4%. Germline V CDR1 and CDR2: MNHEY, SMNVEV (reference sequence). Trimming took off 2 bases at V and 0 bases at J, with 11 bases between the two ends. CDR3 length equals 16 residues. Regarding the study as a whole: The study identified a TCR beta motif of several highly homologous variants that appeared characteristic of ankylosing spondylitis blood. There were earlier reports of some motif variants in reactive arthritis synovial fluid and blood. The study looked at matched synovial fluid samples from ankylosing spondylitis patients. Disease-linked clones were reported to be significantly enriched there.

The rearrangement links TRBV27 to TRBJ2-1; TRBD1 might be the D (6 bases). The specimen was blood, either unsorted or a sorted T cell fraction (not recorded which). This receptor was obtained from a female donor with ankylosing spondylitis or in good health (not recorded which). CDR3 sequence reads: CASSLQGSLSYNEQFF. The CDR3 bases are TGTGCCAGCAGTTTACAGGGGTCCCTCTCCTACAATGAGCAGTTCTTC.